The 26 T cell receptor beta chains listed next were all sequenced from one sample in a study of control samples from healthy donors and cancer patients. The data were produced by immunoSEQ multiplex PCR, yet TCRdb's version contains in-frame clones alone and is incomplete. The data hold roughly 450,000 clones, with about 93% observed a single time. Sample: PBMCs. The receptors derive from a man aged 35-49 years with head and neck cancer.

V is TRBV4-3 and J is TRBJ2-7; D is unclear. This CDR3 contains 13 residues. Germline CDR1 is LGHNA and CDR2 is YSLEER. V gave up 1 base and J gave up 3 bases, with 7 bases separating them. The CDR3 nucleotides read TGCGCCAGCAGCCAAGCCGTGGGCTACGAGCAGTACTTC. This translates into CASSQAVGYEQYF.

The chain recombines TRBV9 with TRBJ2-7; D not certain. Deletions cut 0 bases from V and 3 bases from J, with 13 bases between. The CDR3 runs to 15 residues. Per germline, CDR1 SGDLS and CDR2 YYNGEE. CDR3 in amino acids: CASSVGVVANYEQYF. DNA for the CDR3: TGTGCCAGCAGCGTAGGGGTGGTGGCGAACTACGAGCAGTACTTC.

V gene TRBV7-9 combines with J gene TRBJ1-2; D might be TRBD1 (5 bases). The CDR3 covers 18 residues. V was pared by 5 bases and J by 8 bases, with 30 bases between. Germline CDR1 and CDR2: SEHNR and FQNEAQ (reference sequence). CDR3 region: CASSLDVRKGTRAQGYTF. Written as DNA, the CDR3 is TGTGCCAGCAGCCTGGACGTCAGGAAGGGGACTAGGGCGCAAGGCTACACCTTC.

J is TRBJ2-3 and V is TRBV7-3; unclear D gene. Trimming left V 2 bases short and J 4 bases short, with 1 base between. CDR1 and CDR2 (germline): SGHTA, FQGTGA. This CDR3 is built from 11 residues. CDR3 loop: CASSLADTQYF. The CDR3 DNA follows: TGTGCCAGCAGCTTAGCAGATACGCAGTATTTT.

CDR3 in DNA: TGTGCCAGCAGTAACTGGGGTGGCTACGAGCAGTACTTC. This codes for CASSNWGGYEQYF. The chain joins TRBV2 to TRBJ2-7; D gene ambiguous. The CDR3 has 13 amino acids. Germline values: CDR1 SNHLY, CDR2 FYNNEI. Deletions cut 5 bases from V and 3 bases from J, with 11 bases between.

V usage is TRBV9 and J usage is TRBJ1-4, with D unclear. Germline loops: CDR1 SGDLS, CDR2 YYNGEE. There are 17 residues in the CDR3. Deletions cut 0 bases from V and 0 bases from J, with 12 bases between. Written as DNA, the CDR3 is TGTGCCAGCAGCGTAGAAGGATCCGTTGCAACTAATGAAAAACTGTTTTTT. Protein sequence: CASSVEGSVATNEKLFF.

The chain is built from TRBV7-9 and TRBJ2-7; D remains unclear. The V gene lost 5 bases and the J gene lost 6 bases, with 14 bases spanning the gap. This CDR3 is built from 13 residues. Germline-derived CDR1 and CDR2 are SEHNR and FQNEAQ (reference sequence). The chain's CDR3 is CASSQPGSSEQYF. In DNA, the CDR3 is TGTGCCAGCAGCCAACCGGGTTCAAGCGAGCAGTACTTC.

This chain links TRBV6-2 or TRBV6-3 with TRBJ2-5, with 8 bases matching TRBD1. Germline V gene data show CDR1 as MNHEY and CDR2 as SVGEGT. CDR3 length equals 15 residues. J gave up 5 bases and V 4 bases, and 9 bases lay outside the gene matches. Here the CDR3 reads CASSLEGQVMETQYF. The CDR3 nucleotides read TGTGCCAGCAGTTTAGAGGGACAGGTAATGGAGACCCAGTACTTC.

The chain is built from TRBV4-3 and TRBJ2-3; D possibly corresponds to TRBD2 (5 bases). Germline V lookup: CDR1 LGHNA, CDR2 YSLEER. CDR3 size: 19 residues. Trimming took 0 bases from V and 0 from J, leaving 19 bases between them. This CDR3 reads CASSQDWRPSPTSTDTQYF. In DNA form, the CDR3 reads TGCGCCAGCAGCCAAGATTGGAGGCCGTCCCCAACTAGCACAGATACGCAGTATTTT.

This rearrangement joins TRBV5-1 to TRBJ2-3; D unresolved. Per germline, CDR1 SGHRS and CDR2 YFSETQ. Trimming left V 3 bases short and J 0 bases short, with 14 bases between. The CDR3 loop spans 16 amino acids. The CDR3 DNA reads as TGCGCCAGCAGCTCGCCGAACCCGGCCAGCACAGATACGCAGTATTTT. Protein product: CASSSPNPASTDTQYF.

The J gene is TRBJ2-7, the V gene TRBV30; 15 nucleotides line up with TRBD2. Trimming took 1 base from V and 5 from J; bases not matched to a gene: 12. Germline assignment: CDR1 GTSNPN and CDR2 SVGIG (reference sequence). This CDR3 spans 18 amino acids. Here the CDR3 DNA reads TGTGCCTGGAGTGGGGGACTAGCGGGAGGTTTTTTCTCTCACGAGCAGTACTTC. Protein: CAWSGGLAGGFFSHEQYF. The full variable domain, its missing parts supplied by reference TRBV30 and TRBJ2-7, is SQTIHQWPATLVQPVGSPLSLECTVEGTSNPNLYWYRQAAGRGLQLLFYSVGIGQISSEVPQNLSASRPQDRQFILSSKKLLLSDSGFYLCAWSGGLAGGFFSHEQYFGPGTRLTVT.

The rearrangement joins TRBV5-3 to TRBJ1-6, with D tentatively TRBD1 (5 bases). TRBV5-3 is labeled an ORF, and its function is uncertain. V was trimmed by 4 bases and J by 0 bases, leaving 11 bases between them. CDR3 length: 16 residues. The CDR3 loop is CARSRDGSSYNSPLHF. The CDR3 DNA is TGTGCCAGAAGCAGGGACGGGAGCTCCTATAATTCACCCCTCCACTTT.

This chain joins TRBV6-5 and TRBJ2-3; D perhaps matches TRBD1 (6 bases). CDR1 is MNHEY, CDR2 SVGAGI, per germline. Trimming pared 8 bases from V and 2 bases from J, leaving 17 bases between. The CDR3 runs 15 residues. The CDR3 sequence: CASPSGVGFTDTQYF. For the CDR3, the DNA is TGTGCCAGCCCCTCAGGGGTAGGGTTCACAGATACGCAGTATTTT.

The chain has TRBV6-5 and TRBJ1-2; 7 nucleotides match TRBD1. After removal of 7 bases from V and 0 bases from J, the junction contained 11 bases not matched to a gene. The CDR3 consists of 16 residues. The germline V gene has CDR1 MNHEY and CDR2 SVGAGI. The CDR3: CASIYTGERPNYGYTF. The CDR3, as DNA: TGTGCCAGCATTTATACAGGGGAACGACCTAACTATGGCTACACCTTC.

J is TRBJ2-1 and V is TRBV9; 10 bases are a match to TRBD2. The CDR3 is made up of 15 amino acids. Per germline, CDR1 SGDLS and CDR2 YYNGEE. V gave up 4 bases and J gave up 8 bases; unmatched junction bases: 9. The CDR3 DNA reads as TGTGCCAGCAGCATAGAGCGGGAGGGTACGTATGAGCAGTTCTTC. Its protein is CASSIEREGTYEQFF.

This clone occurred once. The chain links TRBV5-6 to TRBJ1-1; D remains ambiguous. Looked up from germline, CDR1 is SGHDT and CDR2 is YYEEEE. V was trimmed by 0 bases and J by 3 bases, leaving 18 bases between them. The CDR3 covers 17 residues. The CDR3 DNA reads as TGTGCCAGCAGCTTGGATCTGGTAGGGAGGGTTGACACTGAAGCTTTCTTT. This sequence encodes CASSLDLVGRVDTEAFF.

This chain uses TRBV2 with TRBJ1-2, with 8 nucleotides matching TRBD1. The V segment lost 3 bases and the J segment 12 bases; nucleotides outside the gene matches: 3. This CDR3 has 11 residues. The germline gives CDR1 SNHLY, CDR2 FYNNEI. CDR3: CASSETGANTF. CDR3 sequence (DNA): TGTGCCAGCAGTGAGACAGGGGCAAACACCTTC.

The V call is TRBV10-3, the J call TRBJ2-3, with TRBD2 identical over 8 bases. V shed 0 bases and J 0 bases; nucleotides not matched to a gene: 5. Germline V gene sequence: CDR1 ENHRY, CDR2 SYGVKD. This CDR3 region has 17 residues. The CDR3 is CAISESFSSGSTDTQYF. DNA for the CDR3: TGTGCCATCAGTGAGTCGTTTTCTAGCGGGAGCACAGATACGCAGTATTTT.

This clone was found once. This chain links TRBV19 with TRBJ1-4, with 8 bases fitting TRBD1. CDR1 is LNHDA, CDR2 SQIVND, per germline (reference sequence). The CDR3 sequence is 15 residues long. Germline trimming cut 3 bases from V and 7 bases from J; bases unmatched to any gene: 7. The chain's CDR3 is CASSIQTGVFEKLFF. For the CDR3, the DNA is TGTGCCAGTAGTATCCAGACAGGGGTGTTTGAAAAACTGTTTTTT.

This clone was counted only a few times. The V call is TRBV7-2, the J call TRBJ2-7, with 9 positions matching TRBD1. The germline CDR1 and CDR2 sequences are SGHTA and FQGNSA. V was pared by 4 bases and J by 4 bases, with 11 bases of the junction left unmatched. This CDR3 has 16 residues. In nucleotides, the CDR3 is TGTGCCAGCAGCTACCTCCCCGGGACAGGGTGGTACGAGCAGTACTTC. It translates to CASSYLPGTGWYEQYF.

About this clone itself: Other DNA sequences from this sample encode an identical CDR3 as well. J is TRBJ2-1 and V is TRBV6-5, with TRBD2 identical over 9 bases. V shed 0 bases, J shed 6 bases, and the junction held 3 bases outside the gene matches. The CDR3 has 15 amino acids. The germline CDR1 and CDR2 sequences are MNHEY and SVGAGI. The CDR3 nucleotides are TGTGCCAGCAGTTACTCCCCGGGACTAGCCAATGAGCAGTTCTTC. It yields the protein CASSYSPGLANEQFF.

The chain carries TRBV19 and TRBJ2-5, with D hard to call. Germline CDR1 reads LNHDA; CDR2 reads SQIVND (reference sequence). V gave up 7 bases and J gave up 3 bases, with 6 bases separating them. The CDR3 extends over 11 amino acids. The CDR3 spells CASTYEETQYF. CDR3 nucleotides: TGTGCCAGTACCTACGAAGAGACCCAGTACTTC.

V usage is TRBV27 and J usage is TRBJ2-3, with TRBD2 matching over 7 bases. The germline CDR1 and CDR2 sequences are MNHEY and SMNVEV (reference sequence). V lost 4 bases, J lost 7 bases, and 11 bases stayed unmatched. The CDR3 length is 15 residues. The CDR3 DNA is TGTGCCAGCAGTTATCCTAGCGGAGAGGGGAATACGCAGTATTTT. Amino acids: CASSYPSGEGNTQYF.

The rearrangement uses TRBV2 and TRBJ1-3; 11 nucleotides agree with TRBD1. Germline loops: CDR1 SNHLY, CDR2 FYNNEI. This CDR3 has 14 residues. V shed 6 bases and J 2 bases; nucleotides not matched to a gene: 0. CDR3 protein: CASRDRGPGNTIYF. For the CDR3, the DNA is TGTGCCAGCAGGGACAGGGGGCCTGGAAACACCATATATTTT.

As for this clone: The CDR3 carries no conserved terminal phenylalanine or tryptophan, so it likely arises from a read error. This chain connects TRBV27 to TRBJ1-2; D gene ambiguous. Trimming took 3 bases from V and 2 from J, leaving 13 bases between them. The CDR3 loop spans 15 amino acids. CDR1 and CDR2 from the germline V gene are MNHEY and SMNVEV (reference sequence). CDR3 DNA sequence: TGTGCCAGCAGTTTCCGAAGTGAGGGAAACTATGGCTACACCCTC. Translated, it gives CASSFRSEGNYGYTL.

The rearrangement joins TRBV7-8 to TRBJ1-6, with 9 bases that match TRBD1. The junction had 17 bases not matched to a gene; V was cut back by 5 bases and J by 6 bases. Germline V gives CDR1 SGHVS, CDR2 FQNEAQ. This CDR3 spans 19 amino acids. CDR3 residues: CASSPKVGQGVGANSPLHF. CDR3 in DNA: TGTGCCAGCAGCCCGAAGGTGGGACAGGGCGTTGGGGCTAATTCACCCCTCCACTTT.